Shown below are 23 T cell receptor beta chains from a single sample sequenced in a study of blood T cell repertoires in COVID-19. Using immunoSEQ multiplex PCR, the repertoire was profiled, and TCRdb retains in-frame clones only, with some absent. The sample includes about 110,000 clones, just over 85% of them seen just once. What was sequenced was peripheral blood. The receptors originated from a human donor in a cohort sampled during active COVID-19.

The chain couples TRBV7-9 to TRBJ2-6; a possible D gene is TRBD2 (6 bases). V lost 6 bases and J 1 base, leaving 10 bases between the germline ends. CDR1 SEHNR and CDR2 FQNEAQ come from the germline V gene (reference sequence). The CDR3 has 15 amino acids. DNA of the CDR3: TGTGCCAGCAGTCCAGGAGGGTCTGGGGCCAACGTCCTGACTTTC. Residues: CASSPGGSGANVLTF.

The chain has TRBV5-6 and TRBJ2-7; TRBD1 matches 7 bases. Germline V gene sequence: CDR1 SGHDT, CDR2 YYEEEE. This CDR3 spans 14 amino acids. J lost 0 bases, V lost 0 bases, and 0 bases had no gene match. In DNA form, the CDR3 reads TGTGCCAGCAGCTTGGGGGACAGCTCCTACGAGCAGTACTTC. Translation: CASSLGDSSYEQYF.

The J gene is TRBJ2-6, the V gene TRBV30; D might be TRBD1 (5 bases). This CDR3 is built from 17 residues. V was clipped by 4 bases and J by 0 bases, with 16 bases between them. The germline V gene has CDR1 GTSNPN and CDR2 SVGIG (reference sequence). The CDR3 nucleotides are TGTGCCTGGACCGGTCCAGGGTGGCTCTCTGGGGCCAACGTCCTGACTTTC. Its translation: CAWTGPGWLSGANVLTF.

This sequence joins TRBV5-4 and TRBJ2-3, with 10 nucleotides matching TRBD2. CDR3 length: 17 amino acids. The germline V gene encodes CDR1 SGHNT and CDR2 YYREEE (reference sequence). J was trimmed by 4 bases and V by 1 base; bases with no gene match: 9. CDR3 nucleotides: TGTGCCAGCAGCTTGCGGGTTTCTAGCGGGAGAGCAGATACGCAGTATTTT. It codes for CASSLRVSSGRADTQYF.

The chain links TRBV19 to TRBJ2-7; 11 bases fit TRBD2. With V trimmed by 3 bases and J by 1 base, 2 bases remained unmatched. The CDR3 consists of 15 residues. Germline V CDR1 and CDR2: LNHDA, SQIVND (reference sequence). CDR3 sequence reads: CASSMTSGTSYEQYF. The CDR3 region has the DNA TGTGCCAGTAGTATGACTAGCGGGACGTCCTACGAGCAGTACTTC.

The chain carries TRBV3-1 (or the pseudogene TRBV3-2) and TRBJ1-1; D is perhaps TRBD1 (6 bases). The CDR3 has 14 residues. Per germline, CDR1 LGHDT and CDR2 YNNKEL (reference sequence). V was shortened by 4 bases and J by 1 base, with 10 bases between the two germline ends. CDR3 sequence reads: CASSRGGQNTEAFF. The CDR3 DNA reads as TGTGCCAGCAGCCGGGGGGGACAGAACACTGAAGCTTTCTTT.

The V call is TRBV6-2 or TRBV6-3, the J call TRBJ2-5, with 9 bases aligning to TRBD1. Looked up from germline, CDR1 is MNHEY and CDR2 is SVGEGT. After removal of 2 bases from V and 0 bases from J, the junction contained 1 base not matched to a gene. This CDR3 is built from 15 residues. CDR3 amino acids: CASSYGTGYQETQYF. The CDR3 region has the DNA TGTGCCAGCAGTTACGGGACAGGGTACCAAGAGACCCAGTACTTC.

With regard to this clone: The same CDR3 also results from other DNA sequences found in this sample. The chain carries TRBV5-8 and TRBJ1-6, with 10 bases identical to TRBD1. The CDR3 length is 15 residues. Germline lookup yields CDR1 SGHTS and CDR2 YDEGEE. The J segment lost 8 bases and the V segment lost 2 bases, leaving 4 bases of the junction unmatched. The CDR3 bases are TGTGCCAGCAGCTTTCGAGGGACAGGGGATTCACCCCTCCACTTT. This gives the protein CASSFRGTGDSPLHF.

This clone was found a few times. DNA for the CDR3: TGTGCCTCCACAGGACAGGGAATCCCTGAAGCTTTCTTT. It specifies CASTGQGIPEAFF. The gene calls are TRBV30 and TRBJ1-1; 8 positions match TRBD1. This CDR3 is 13 amino acids long. V shed 7 bases and J 6 bases; nucleotides not matched to a gene: 10. The germline V gene encodes CDR1 GTSNPN and CDR2 SVGIG (reference sequence).

The chain carries TRBV5-1 and TRBJ1-4, with 7 bases matching TRBD1. With V trimmed by 0 bases and J by 7 bases, 15 bases remained unmatched. The CDR3 is made up of 18 amino acids. CDR1 SGHRS and CDR2 YFSETQ come from the germline V gene. CDR3 in DNA: TGCGCCAGCAGCTTGGGGACAGGATCGCGGAGGGTGACTGAAAAACTGTTTTTT. Protein product: CASSLGTGSRRVTEKLFF.

On this clone: Given a much more abundant clone one base away, this may be a read error. The V gene is TRBV6-5, the J gene TRBJ1-5; no clear D. CDR1 and CDR2 from the germline V gene are MNHEY and SVGAGI. Deletions cut 4 bases from V and 1 base from J, with 8 bases between. There are 14 residues in the CDR3. Here the CDR3 DNA reads TGTGCCAGCAGTTCGTCGGGGAGCAATCAGCCCCAGCATTTT. This encodes CASSSSGSNQPQHF.

The chain recombines TRBV19 with TRBJ2-1; TRBD2 might be the D (6 bases). This CDR3 has 14 residues. Germline V CDR1 and CDR2: LNHDA, SQIVND (reference sequence). Trimming removed 5 bases at V and 3 bases at J, with 11 bases between. The CDR3 is CASSFGRGYNEQFF. The CDR3 nucleotides are TGTGCCAGTAGTTTCGGGCGGGGCTACAATGAGCAGTTCTTC.

The genes are TRBV20-1 and TRBJ2-1, with a possible D match to TRBD1 (5 bases). Germline assignment: CDR1 DFQATT and CDR2 SNEGSKA (reference sequence). This CDR3 spans 11 amino acids. The V end was cut by 7 bases, the J end by 9 bases, with 13 bases between. CDR3 DNA sequence: TGCAGTGAAGGGGTCGGAAGTGAGCAGTTCTTC. Translated, it gives CSEGVGSEQFF.

The chain joins TRBV6-5 to TRBJ2-5, with 12 nucleotides matching TRBD2. The V segment lost 2 bases and the J segment 5 bases; nucleotides outside the gene matches: 6. Germline loops: CDR1 MNHEY, CDR2 SVGAGI. The CDR3 totals 16 residues. The CDR3 protein is CASSYDLAGGRETQYF. The DNA of the CDR3 is TGTGCCAGCAGTTACGACCTAGCGGGAGGGCGGGAGACCCAGTACTTC.

This clone was seen repeatedly, ten times or more. V is TRBV29-1 and J is TRBJ1-4; TRBD1 might be the D (5 bases). The CDR3 runs 15 residues. The V and J ends lost 0 bases and 7 bases respectively, with 15 bases between them. From germline, CDR1 is SQVTM and CDR2 ANQGSEA. The CDR3 nucleotides read TGCAGCGTTGAAGATCCCCAGGGCGGAATTGAAAAACTGTTTTTT. This translates into CSVEDPQGGIEKLFF.

The chain employs TRBV27 and TRBJ2-1; TRBD2 agrees at 12 bases. This CDR3 contains 16 residues. The germline gives CDR1 MNHEY, CDR2 SMNVEV (reference sequence). The V and J ends lost 5 bases and 3 bases, in that order; junction bases with no gene match: 5. The CDR3 DNA reads as TGTGCCAGCAGTCCGACTAGCGGGGGCCACTACAATGAGCAGTTCTTC. Protein sequence: CASSPTSGGHYNEQFF.

This sequence joins TRBV2 and TRBJ1-4; perhaps TRBD1 as D (5 bases). The CDR3 is made up of 13 amino acids. CDR1 is SNHLY and CDR2 is FYNNEI in the germline V gene. V was cut by 8 bases and J by 8 bases, with 15 bases left in between. CDR3 bases: TGTGCCAGCCAGGGCGGCGTGAACGAAAAACTGTTTTTT. It codes for CASQGGVNEKLFF.

Relative to its sample, this clone is medium-sized. The chain combines TRBV27 with TRBJ2-7; TRBD1 matches 7 bases. Germline lookup yields CDR1 MNHEY and CDR2 SMNVEV (reference sequence). CDR3 length equals 14 residues. The V and J ends lost 6 bases and 0 bases, in that order; junction bases with no gene match: 5. The CDR3 is CASSGQESSYEQYF. The CDR3 nucleotides read TGTGCCAGCAGCGGACAGGAAAGCTCCTACGAGCAGTACTTC.

The rearrangement uses TRBV6-5 and TRBJ2-5; D is unresolved. V lost 0 bases and J 5 bases, leaving 7 bases between the germline ends. This CDR3 is built from 13 residues. Germline CDR1 is MNHEY and CDR2 is SVGAGI. CDR3 amino acids: CASSYSMSETQYF. CDR3 coding DNA: TGTGCCAGCAGTTACTCGATGAGTGAGACCCAGTACTTC.

This clone has just one count. V usage is TRBV9 and J usage is TRBJ2-1, with D maybe TRBD2 (5 bases). The germline V and J ends were trimmed by 7 bases and 8 bases, with 7 bases remaining between them. CDR3 length: 10 residues. Germline values: CDR1 SGDLS, CDR2 YYNGEE. In nucleotides, the CDR3 is TGTGCCAGCGGAGCGGATGAGCAGTTCTTC. It codes for CASGADEQFF.

CDR3 protein: CASFNRANYGYTF. The CDR3 region has the DNA TGTGCCAGCTTTAACAGGGCTAACTATGGCTACACCTTC. The rearrangement joins TRBV2 to TRBJ1-2; D possibly corresponds to TRBD1 (6 bases). The ends were cut back, 8 bases at V and 0 bases at J, with 10 bases in the middle. The germline V gene has CDR1 SNHLY and CDR2 FYNNEI. CDR3 length: 13 residues.

The V gene is TRBV5-1, the J gene TRBJ2-6; D gene unclear. V was shortened by 4 bases and J by 1 base, with 9 bases between the two germline ends. The CDR3 extends over 15 amino acids. Germline assignment: CDR1 SGHRS and CDR2 YFSETQ. The CDR3 sequence: CASSLSYSGANVLTF. CDR3 DNA: TGCGCCAGCAGCCTGTCGTATTCTGGGGCCAACGTCCTGACTTTC.

The rearrangement links TRBV3-1 (or the pseudogene TRBV3-2) to TRBJ1-5; 8 nucleotides agree with TRBD1. The trim removed 4 bases at V and 6 bases at J, leaving 8 bases unmatched. There are 15 residues in the CDR3. The V gene's germline CDR1 is LGHDT and CDR2 YNNKEL (reference sequence). The CDR3 DNA reads TGTGCCAGCAGCCTCGGACAGGGTGGGACTCAGCCCCAGCATTTT. Translated: CASSLGQGGTQPQHF.